These 29 T cell receptor beta chains were sequenced from one sample in a study of cytomegalovirus exposure and HLA in healthy donors. Primers for the PCR totalled 60 Vbeta and 13 Jbeta. Clones were sequenced by immunoSEQ multiplex PCR, and TCRdb holds only the in-frame ones, with some missing. The table includes nearly 300,000 clones, 86% detected once. The sequencing input was PBMCs. The receptors come from a man aged 35 to 55 in good health and CMV-seropositive.

V gene TRBV7-9 combines with J gene TRBJ2-1, with a weak D call TRBD1 (5 bases). With 1 base removed from V and 2 bases from J, the gap between germline ends came to 6 bases. Germline lookup yields CDR1 SEHNR and CDR2 FQNEAQ (reference sequence). This CDR3 has 14 amino acids. CDR3 region: CASSLEGTYNEQFF. The CDR3 DNA sequence: TGTGCCAGCAGCTTAGAGGGGACCTACAATGAGCAGTTCTTC. Supplemented by reference TRBV7-9 and TRBJ2-1, the full variable domain reads DTGVSQNPRHKITKRGQNVTFRCDPISEHNRLYWYRQTLGQGPEFLTYFQNEAQLEKSRLLSDRFSAERPKGSFSTLEIQRTEQGDSAMYLCASSLEGTYNEQFFGPGTRLTVL.

This chain joins TRBV7-3 and TRBJ2-3; D possibly corresponds to TRBD2 (5 bases). V was trimmed by 3 bases and J by 1 base, leaving 17 bases between them. The CDR3 is made up of 17 amino acids. CDR1 is SGHTA, CDR2 FQGTGA, per germline. CDR3 in amino acids: CASSLAGRSVRTDTQYF. The CDR3 nucleotides are TGTGCCAGCAGCTTGGCGGGTCGGAGCGTCCGCACAGATACGCAGTATTTT.

This clone appeared a single time. CDR3 residues: CASSARGPIETQYF. The CDR3 coding sequence is TGTGCCAGCAGTGCCCGGGGTCCAATAGAGACCCAGTACTTC. The genes are TRBV25-1 and TRBJ2-5; a possible D gene is TRBD2 (5 bases). Germline CDR1 is MGHDK and CDR2 is SYGVNS. There are 14 residues in the CDR3. V was pared by 4 bases and J by 4 bases, with 13 bases between.

The sample holds a few counts of this clone. This rearrangement joins TRBV6-1 to TRBJ1-4, with D possibly matching TRBD1 (6 bases). Trimming cost V 6 bases and J 7 bases, with 18 bases left between them. CDR1 is MNHNS and CDR2 is SASEGT in the germline V gene. The CDR3 sequence is 15 residues long. The DNA of the CDR3 is TGTGCCAGCAGAGGATGGACAGCCTCGAGTGAAAAACTGTTTTTT. Translating gives CASRGWTASSEKLFF.

This chain joins TRBV27 and TRBJ2-3; D possibly corresponds to TRBD2 (6 bases). V lost 6 bases, J lost 2 bases, and 24 bases lay in between. The CDR3 totals 18 residues. Germline-derived CDR1 and CDR2 are MNHEY and SMNVEV (reference sequence). CDR3 DNA: TGTGCCAGCAGCGCGGGGCAGGGTGAGGGAGAGAACACAGATACGCAGTATTTT. Residues: CASSAGQGEGENTDTQYF.

In its sample, this clone was seen a few times. The chain employs TRBV10-3 and TRBJ2-7; D may be TRBD1 (5 bases). The CDR3 contains 14 residues. The V and J ends lost 5 bases and 1 base respectively, with 12 bases between them. CDR1 and CDR2 from the germline V gene are ENHRY and SYGVKD. The CDR3 nucleotides are TGTGCCATCAGTTATCATCAGGGTTCCTACGAGCAGTACTTC. Its protein is CAISYHQGSYEQYF.

This chain connects TRBV28 to TRBJ1-3, with a tentative D call TRBD1 (5 bases). V dropped 5 bases and J dropped 2 bases, with 16 bases sitting between them. This CDR3 contains 16 residues. Germline lookup yields CDR1 MDHEN and CDR2 SYDVKM. The CDR3 sequence is CASSPPQGGTGNTIYF. The CDR3 region has the DNA TGTGCCAGCAGTCCCCCCCAGGGAGGCACTGGAAACACCATATATTTT.

The chain links TRBV10-3 to TRBJ2-2, with D perhaps matching TRBD2 (6 bases). The CDR3 covers 13 residues. CDR1 and CDR2 from the germline V gene are ENHRY and SYGVKD. The V gene lost 8 bases and the J gene lost 3 bases, with 10 bases spanning the gap. The CDR3 DNA is TGTGCCATCCGGGGCGGGGACACCGGGGAGCTGTTTTTT. This sequence encodes CAIRGGDTGELFF.

This chain connects TRBV11-2 to TRBJ2-1; D unresolved. Trimming removed 4 bases from V and 3 bases from J, with 4 bases in between. The germline V gene encodes CDR1 SGHAT and CDR2 FQNNGV. The CDR3 loop spans 12 amino acids. CDR3 nucleotide sequence: TGTGCCAGCAGCTCCAACTACAATGAGCAGTTCTTC. It is translated as CASSSNYNEQFF.

The CDR3 sequence: CASSGGQFGGGNIQYF. In DNA form, the CDR3 reads TGTGCCAGCAGCGGGGGACAGTTTGGAGGGGGAAACATTCAGTACTTC. The chain links TRBV7-8 to TRBJ2-4; D is possibly TRBD1 (7 bases). From germline, CDR1 is SGHVS and CDR2 FQNEAQ. Trimming left V 5 bases short and J 6 bases short, with 20 bases between. This CDR3 contains 16 residues.

The chain combines TRBV25-1 with TRBJ2-3, with 7 bases that match TRBD1. CDR3 length: 17 residues. Germline loops: CDR1 MGHDK, CDR2 SYGVNS. Trimming cost V 4 bases and J 2 bases; bases outside gene matches: 12. The CDR3 is CASSALPGQRTTDTQYF. In DNA, the CDR3 is TGTGCCAGCAGTGCGCTTCCGGGACAGAGGACCACAGATACGCAGTATTTT.

This chain joins TRBV19 and TRBJ1-2; 8 bases match TRBD1. Germline V gene lookup returns CDR1 LNHDA and CDR2 SQIVND (reference sequence). CDR3 size: 12 residues. J gave up 8 bases and V 6 bases, and 5 bases lay outside the gene matches. The CDR3, as DNA: TGTGCCAGTAGAACGGACAGGGTCGGCTACACCTTC. Protein product: CASRTDRVGYTF.

This chain uses TRBV28 with TRBJ1-2; D is unclear. The CDR3 loop spans 15 amino acids. The ends were cut back, 2 bases at V and 3 bases at J, with 13 bases in the middle. Germline CDR1 reads MDHEN; CDR2 reads SYDVKM. CDR3 DNA: TGTGCCAGCAGTTTAGAGGGAAAGGGCTACTATGGCTACACCTTC. Translating gives CASSLEGKGYYGYTF.

The rearrangement joins TRBV28 to TRBJ2-7, with D possibly matching TRBD1 (6 bases). V was clipped by 7 bases and J by 2 bases, with 18 bases between them. Germline-derived CDR1 and CDR2 are MDHEN and SYDVKM. The CDR3 spans 15 residues. DNA for the CDR3: TGTGCCAGCACGCCTGGGGGCAGAAATACCTACGAGCAGTACTTC. It yields the protein CASTPGGRNTYEQYF.

The J gene is TRBJ2-1, the V gene TRBV6-5; a possible D gene is TRBD2 (6 bases). V shed 3 bases and J shed 7 bases, with 7 bases lying between them. Germline V gene data show CDR1 as MNHEY and CDR2 as SVGAGI. This CDR3 has 12 residues. The CDR3 is CASSYRGNEQFF. CDR3 sequence (DNA): TGTGCCAGCAGTTATCGGGGGAATGAGCAGTTCTTC.

The rearrangement links TRBV7-2 to TRBJ2-5; D perhaps matches TRBD2 (6 bases). CDR3 length: 20 amino acids. V lost 0 bases, J lost 5 bases, and 28 bases lay in between. From germline, CDR1 is SGHTA and CDR2 FQGNSA. The CDR3 region has the DNA TGTGCCAGCAGCTTAGCGGGCTATATAGTGCCGGGACTTGGCGGGGAGACCCAGTACTTC. Translating it yields CASSLAGYIVPGLGGETQYF.

The rearrangement links TRBV6-6 to TRBJ1-2; 7 nucleotides match TRBD1. The V gene's germline CDR1 is MNHNY and CDR2 SVGAGI (reference sequence). V trimming: 7 bases; J trimming: 8 bases; junction bases outside the gene matches: 13. The length of the CDR3 is 14 residues. The DNA of the CDR3 is TGTGCCAGCAATCAAGACAGGGAAGATGAAGGCTACACCTTC. Its protein product is CASNQDREDEGYTF.

The V and J genes are TRBV5-1 and TRBJ2-2; 7 bases agree with TRBD1. Germline values: CDR1 SGHRS, CDR2 YFSETQ. Losses at the gene ends were 5 bases for V and 5 bases for J; bases not matched to a gene: 6. This CDR3 region has 14 residues. The DNA for the CDR3 is TGCGCCAGCAGTGAGGGGGCTTTGACCGGGGAGCTGTTTTTT. Its protein is CASSEGALTGELFF.

The chain employs TRBV6-1 and TRBJ2-7; TRBD1 aligns across 12 bases. CDR3 size: 15 residues. The junction had 4 bases not matched to a gene; V was cut back by 5 bases and J by 2 bases. CDR1 and CDR2 from the germline V gene are MNHNS and SASEGT. CDR3 residues: CASSLRDRGPYEQYF. The CDR3 bases are TGTGCCAGCAGTCTCCGGGACAGGGGGCCCTACGAGCAGTACTTC.

CDR3: CASIPWDRAFGANVLTF. The CDR3 DNA is TGTGCCAGTATTCCATGGGACAGGGCCTTTGGGGCCAACGTCCTGACTTTC. The rearrangement uses TRBV19 and TRBJ2-6; 9 bases align to TRBD1. The CDR3 loop spans 17 amino acids. The V segment lost 7 bases and the J segment 3 bases; nucleotides outside the gene matches: 10. The germline gives CDR1 LNHDA, CDR2 SQIVND (reference sequence).

As to this clone: An end of the junction differs from the germline gene, which may be a read error. The CDR3 nucleotides read TGTTCCAGCAGCTTAATGCCAGGGGGAGGAGAGACCCAGTACTTC. It specifies CSSSLMPGGGETQYF. The chain recombines TRBV7-9 with TRBJ2-5; maybe TRBD1 (7 bases). The CDR3 spans 15 residues. Germline loops: CDR1 SEHNR, CDR2 FQNEAQ (reference sequence).

The chain carries TRBV2 and TRBJ2-7, with TRBD1 as a possible D gene (5 bases). Trimming left V 10 bases short and J 0 bases short, with 13 bases between. Germline CDR1 is SNHLY and CDR2 is FYNNEI. The CDR3 sequence is 13 residues long. The CDR3 spells CATWTKNSYEQYF. The CDR3 DNA reads as TGTGCCACCTGGACAAAGAACTCCTACGAGCAGTACTTC.

The CDR3 DNA follows: TGTGCCATCAGTGAGGGGCAGAAAGGGACAGGGGCAGGGCAGCCCCAGCATTTT. Amino acid sequence: CAISEGQKGTGAGQPQHF. The chain carries TRBV10-3 and TRBJ1-5, with TRBD1 matching over 10 bases. V lost 2 bases and J lost 7; bases outside the gene matches: 14. CDR1 ENHRY and CDR2 SYGVKD come from the germline V gene. The CDR3 is 18 residues long.

The gene calls are TRBV27 and TRBJ2-5; D uncertain. The germline CDR1 and CDR2 sequences are MNHEY and SMNVEV (reference sequence). CDR3 length: 13 residues. Trimming took off 1 base at V and 4 bases at J, with 7 bases between the two ends. The CDR3 bases are TGTGCCAGCAGTTTATACGGTACAGAGACCCAGTACTTC. It translates to CASSLYGTETQYF.

V and J are TRBV5-6 and TRBJ2-7; D remains ambiguous. CDR1 is SGHDT and CDR2 is YYEEEE in the germline V gene. The CDR3 has 14 residues. Between the trimmed V and J ends, which lost 0 bases and 0 bases, there was a span of 7 bases. The DNA of the CDR3 is TGTGCCAGCAGCTTGGTGCGGAGCTCCTACGAGCAGTACTTC. This encodes CASSLVRSSYEQYF. Using reference TRBV5-6 and TRBJ2-7 for the parts outside the CDR3, the full variable domain is DAGVTQSPTHLIKTRGQQVTLRCSPKSGHDTVSWYQQALGQGPQFIFQYYEEEERQRGNFPDRFSGHQFPNYSSELNVNALLLGDSALYLCASSLVRSSYEQYFGPGTRLTVT.

V gene TRBV14 combines with J gene TRBJ2-5; no reliable D call. The germline V gene has CDR1 SGHDN and CDR2 FVKESK. This CDR3 contains 18 residues. V lost 0 bases, J lost 2 bases, and 19 bases lay in between. CDR3 protein: CASSQEKVALALQETQYF. In nucleotides, the CDR3 is TGTGCCAGCAGCCAAGAGAAGGTCGCACTTGCACTACAAGAGACCCAGTACTTC.

The CDR3 nucleotides are TGTGCCAGCAGTAGACAGGGGAGCAATCAGCCCCAGCATTTT. Translating gives CASSRQGSNQPQHF. The chain couples TRBV6-1 to TRBJ1-5, with 8 bases that match TRBD1. This CDR3 has 14 amino acids. CDR1 and CDR2 (germline): MNHNS, SASEGT. Trimming cost V 5 bases and J 1 base; bases outside gene matches: 1.

The chain couples TRBV5-1 to TRBJ2-1; 8 nucleotides match TRBD2. This CDR3 has 13 amino acids. Trimming removed 8 bases from V and 3 bases from J; junction bases left unmatched: 4. CDR1 is SGHRS and CDR2 is YFSETQ in the germline V gene. DNA of the CDR3: TGCGCCAGTCAGCGGGAGCTCTACAATGAGCAGTTCTTC. Its protein product is CASQRELYNEQFF.

The rearrangement uses TRBV5-1 and TRBJ2-7; 9 bases agree with TRBD2. Trimming at V came to 4 bases and at J to 4 bases, leaving 6 bases not matched to a gene. The CDR3 is 14 amino acids. The germline V gene encodes CDR1 SGHRS and CDR2 YFSETQ. Here the CDR3 reads CASSPGTSIYEQYF. CDR3 bases: TGCGCCAGCAGCCCCGGGACTAGCATATACGAGCAGTACTTC.